Shown below are 20 T cell receptor beta chains from a single sample sequenced in a study of T cell responses to AZD1222 COVID-19 vaccine. The data were produced by immunoSEQ multiplex PCR, yet TCRdb's version contains in-frame clones alone and is incomplete. In the table there are under 140,000 clones, 94% of which are singletons. The sequences come from peripheral blood, collected 28 days after the second AZD1222 dose. All receptors come from an adult who received the AZD1222 COVID-19 vaccine.

The chain carries TRBV18 and TRBJ2-6; D is unresolved. The CDR3 is made up of 19 amino acids. Germline CDR1 and CDR2: KGHSH and LQKENI. V lost 6 bases to trimming and J lost 0 bases, with 21 bases between them. The CDR3 sequence: CASSSTPAKVTSGANVLTF. CDR3 nucleotides: TGTGCCAGCTCTTCCACTCCGGCAAAAGTAACCTCTGGGGCCAACGTCCTGACTTTC.

The chain recombines TRBV6-5 with TRBJ2-7; TRBD1 matches 7 bases. Germline loops: CDR1 MNHEY, CDR2 SVGAGI. The junction had 1 base not matched to a gene; V was cut back by 8 bases and J by 0 bases. The CDR3 is 12 residues long. This chain's CDR3 is CASGTASYEQYF. The DNA for the CDR3 is TGTGCCAGCGGGACAGCCTCCTACGAGCAGTACTTC.

This rearrangement joins TRBV11-2 to TRBJ1-1; TRBD1 might be the D (5 bases). CDR3 size: 14 residues. Trimming shortened V by 0 bases and J by 5 bases, and 10 bases separated the two germline ends. CDR1 is SGHAT, CDR2 FQNNGV, per germline. The CDR3, as DNA: TGTGCCAGCAGCTTAGAAGGGGCAGGAACTGAAGCTTTCTTT. This translates into CASSLEGAGTEAFF.

The chain links TRBV18 to TRBJ1-6; D unresolved. The CDR3 has 14 residues. Trimming stripped 6 bases from V and 10 bases from J, with 16 bases between. The V gene's germline CDR1 is KGHSH and CDR2 LQKENI. The CDR3: CASSLEQVPSPLHF. DNA for the CDR3: TGTGCCAGCTCCCTAGAGCAGGTCCCCTCACCCCTCCACTTT.

V and J are TRBV27 and TRBJ1-2, with D hard to call. The CDR3 totals 14 residues. The germline CDR1 and CDR2 sequences are MNHEY and SMNVEV (reference sequence). V lost 4 bases to trimming and J lost 7 bases, with 16 bases between them. CDR3 region: CASSSHSRRSGYTF. The CDR3 nucleotides are TGTGCCAGCAGTTCACATTCCAGAAGGAGTGGCTACACCTTC.

V gene TRBV5-1 combines with J gene TRBJ2-2; a possible D gene is TRBD2 (6 bases). The CDR3 is made up of 15 amino acids. Trimming left V 2 bases short and J 3 bases short, with 11 bases between. CDR1 and CDR2 (germline): SGHRS, YFSETQ. The CDR3 region has the DNA TGCGCCAGCAGCTTATTTCGGAGGGACACCGGGGAGCTGTTTTTT. Its translation: CASSLFRRDTGELFF.

The V and J genes are TRBV10-1 and TRBJ2-3; D unresolved. CDR1 is WNHNN and CDR2 is SYGVQD in the germline V gene (reference sequence). The CDR3 contains 14 residues. Trimming removed 7 bases at V and 4 bases at J, with 15 bases between. CDR3 DNA sequence: TGCGCCAGCACTGACACTCGGTACGCAGATACGCAGTATTTT. It specifies CASTDTRYADTQYF.

The chain combines TRBV10-2 with TRBJ2-2; tentatively, D is TRBD1 (5 bases). Germline CDR1 and CDR2: WSHSY and SAAADI. Trimming left V 7 bases short and J 2 bases short, with 14 bases between. The CDR3 covers 15 residues. CDR3 bases: TGCGCCAGCACCGGATGGGGCTCAAACACCGGGGAGCTGTTTTTT. Protein product: CASTGWGSNTGELFF.

This chain joins TRBV27 and TRBJ2-1, with no clear D. With 6 bases removed from V and 8 bases from J, the gap between germline ends came to 23 bases. The CDR3 has 16 amino acids. Germline CDR1 is MNHEY and CDR2 is SMNVEV (reference sequence). CDR3 protein: CASSERLRSGTHEQFF. The DNA for the CDR3 is TGTGCCAGCAGCGAACGGTTACGGAGTGGTACCCATGAGCAGTTCTTC.

This sequence joins TRBV5-1 and TRBJ1-2, with TRBD1 identical over 9 bases. The CDR3 is made up of 14 amino acids. In germline, CDR1 is SGHRS, CDR2 YFSETQ. V shed 6 bases and J 6 bases; nucleotides not matched to a gene: 9. The CDR3 here is CASTKTGGEDGYTF. DNA for the CDR3: TGCGCCAGCACCAAGACAGGGGGTGAAGATGGCTACACCTTC.

The chain joins TRBV11-1 to TRBJ2-1, with 10 positions matching TRBD2. Losses at the gene ends were 5 bases for V and 8 bases for J; bases not matched to a gene: 12. Germline V gene lookup returns CDR1 SGHAT and CDR2 FQDESV (reference sequence). The CDR3 is 16 residues long. The CDR3 bases are TGTGCCAGCAGCCAAACTAGCGGGAACCCTCGCGATGAGCAGTTCTTC. Protein sequence: CASSQTSGNPRDEQFF.

V gene TRBV29-1 combines with J gene TRBJ1-2; D is undetermined. The CDR3 covers 13 residues. Deletions cut 4 bases from V and 0 bases from J, with 9 bases between. The V gene's germline CDR1 is SQVTM and CDR2 ANQGSEA. CDR3 amino acids: CSVGRHPNYGYTF. The CDR3 DNA sequence: TGCAGCGTTGGGAGACACCCTAACTATGGCTACACCTTC.

V gene TRBV3-1 (or the pseudogene TRBV3-2) combines with J gene TRBJ1-2; tentative D call: TRBD1 (5 bases). Between the trimmed V and J ends, which lost 0 bases and 5 bases, there was a span of 10 bases. Germline V lookup: CDR1 LGHDT, CDR2 YNNKEL (reference sequence). This CDR3 has 14 residues. The CDR3 DNA reads as TGTGCCAGCAGCCAAGATGGGGCAGAATATGGCTACACCTTC. Amino acids: CASSQDGAEYGYTF.

Written as DNA, the CDR3 is TGCGCCAGCAGTGCCGCCTACAATGAGCAGTTCTTC. It codes for CASSAAYNEQFF. The gene calls are TRBV5-1 and TRBJ2-1; D gene uncertain. Germline V gene data show CDR1 as SGHRS and CDR2 as YFSETQ. V was shortened by 5 bases and J by 2 bases, with 5 bases between the two germline ends. The CDR3 covers 12 residues.

This clone appeared a single time. The V gene is TRBV6-5, the J gene TRBJ1-6; D unresolved. Trimming pared 8 bases from V and 6 bases from J, leaving 8 bases between. This CDR3 has 12 residues. Germline loops: CDR1 MNHEY, CDR2 SVGAGI. The CDR3 reads CASSLINSPLHF. CDR3 bases: TGTGCCAGCTCTCTTATTAATTCACCCCTCCACTTT.

V is TRBV11-2 and J is TRBJ1-2; D uncertain. V was cut by 4 bases and J by 4 bases, with 16 bases left in between. CDR1 and CDR2 (germline): SGHAT, FQNNGV. This CDR3 is 15 amino acids long. The CDR3: CASSSPVRASYGYTF. Written as DNA, the CDR3 is TGTGCCAGCAGCTCCCCCGTTCGGGCGAGCTATGGCTACACCTTC.

The chain uses TRBV3-1 (or the pseudogene TRBV3-2) and TRBJ2-7; possibly TRBD1 for D (6 bases). The germline gives CDR1 LGHDT, CDR2 YNNKEL (reference sequence). This CDR3 spans 14 amino acids. With 4 bases removed from V and 2 bases from J, the gap between germline ends came to 12 bases. The CDR3, as DNA: TGTGCCAGCAGCCCCAGGGGCCCTCCCTACGAGCAGTACTTC. Translation gives CASSPRGPPYEQYF.

V is TRBV4-2 and J is TRBJ2-5, with TRBD2 matching 9 bases. Germline CDR1 LGHNA, CDR2 YNFKEQ. This CDR3 is built from 15 residues. J gave up 2 bases and V 3 bases, and 4 bases lay outside the gene matches. The CDR3 protein is CASSQGRGGQETQYF. CDR3 coding DNA: TGTGCCAGCAGCCAGGGGCGGGGGGGTCAAGAGACCCAGTACTTC.

The chain joins TRBV10-3 to TRBJ1-3; tentative D call: TRBD1 (6 bases). V shed 8 bases and J shed 3 bases, with 20 bases lying between them. The CDR3 sequence is 16 residues long. Germline V gives CDR1 ENHRY, CDR2 SYGVKD. This chain's CDR3 is CAIGGRSGAYGNTIYF. In DNA, the CDR3 is TGTGCCATCGGGGGGCGCAGTGGCGCATATGGAAACACCATATATTTT.

V and J are TRBV6-5 and TRBJ1-3; D ambiguous. This CDR3 has 15 amino acids. Germline V gene data show CDR1 as MNHEY and CDR2 as SVGAGI. The V end lost 5 bases, the J end lost 1 base, and 12 bases lay between the germline ends. The CDR3 region is CASSPVLGSGNTIYF. The CDR3 coding sequence is TGTGCCAGCAGTCCCGTGCTGGGGTCTGGAAACACCATATATTTT.